A selection of T cell receptor beta chains follows, all from one sample in a study of cytomegalovirus exposure and HLA in healthy donors. This table comes from immunoSEQ multiplex PCR, and its TCRdb copy is limited to in-frame clones, with some not included. The sample records about 150,000 clones, 88% being singletons. Specimen: PBMCs. The receptors originated from a man in his late teens or twenties in good health and CMV-seronegative. Both conserved end residues are part of each CDR3. A clone size is listed for some rows: how often the clone was seen (once, few, many), or a class if it is expanded.

clone_size,v_call,j_call,cdr3_aa
NA,TRBV27,TRBJ2-1,CASSWVAGGEQFF
NA,TRBV27,TRBJ2-3,CASSELFGTDTQYF
NA,TRBV5-5,TRBJ1-4,CASSLGGTGEQKLFF
few,TRBV2,TRBJ1-6,CASRVQGINSPLHF
NA,TRBV4-1,TRBJ2-2,CASSQGATNTGELFF
once,TRBV18,TRBJ1-2,CASSPSEANYGYTF
NA,TRBV4-1,TRBJ2-7,CASSQGFGDEQYF
NA,TRBV10-2,TRBJ1-5,CASSDRDRVIAQHF
NA,TRBV7-9,TRBJ2-3,CASSLERGVTDTQYF
NA,TRBV11-2,TRBJ2-4,CASGLDSKNIQYF
NA,TRBV18,TRBJ1-4,CASSPQGGPNEKLFF
NA,TRBV5-6,TRBJ1-2,CASSGTGTGNGVDYGYTF
NA,TRBV6-1,TRBJ2-5,CASNTRLAGETQYF
NA,TRBV4-1,TRBJ2-1,CASSRRGELAGNEQFF
NA,TRBV28,TRBJ2-1,CASSSLGGWKSSYNEQFF
NA,TRBV18,TRBJ1-6,CASSPWAGPNSPLHF
NA,TRBV27,TRBJ2-3,CASSFLVAGTDTQYF
once,TRBV13,TRBJ1-6,CASSLSGLIIEGNSPLHF
once,TRBV27,TRBJ1-2,CASRQGTSGTGYTF
NA,TRBV27,TRBJ2-7,CASSRREYSGYEQYF
once,TRBV29-1,TRBJ2-5,CSVVELAGDQETQYF
NA,TRBV28,TRBJ1-1,CASIGTLGEAFF
NA,TRBV27,TRBJ1-2,CASSPQGAANYGYTF
NA,TRBV2,TRBJ2-7,CASSDPGQGASYEQYF
NA,TRBV27,TRBJ2-2,CASSLFGAGDTGELFF
NA,TRBV2,TRBJ1-4,CASSSGLEKLFF
NA,TRBV7-2,TRBJ2-7,CASSRGRWRESSYEQYF
NA,TRBV5-1,TRBJ2-6,CASSKTPGQGTGANVLTF